What follows is one T cell receptor (beta chain) and its context. The data are from a study of cytomegalovirus exposure and HLA in healthy donors. V was trimmed by 3 bases and J by 8 bases, leaving 19 bases between them. The CDR3 is 14 residues long. Germline CDR1 and CDR2: GTSNPN and SVGIG (reference sequence). The study ran its PCR with 60 Vbeta and 13 Jbeta primers. TCRdb keeps only in-frame clones here, not all; method: immunoSEQ multiplex PCR. The sample yields some 150,000 clones, roughly 77% seen once. The chain joins TRBV30 to TRBJ1-2; D is undetermined. This TCR was sampled from a man aged 25 to 40 in good health and CMV-seropositive. Material for sequencing was PBMCs. The CDR3 loop reads CAWRAPSRGLGYTF. DNA of the CDR3: TGTGCCTGGAGAGCGCCCTCGCGAGGGCTAGGCTACACCTTC.